This record concerns one T cell receptor (beta chain) sequence. This sample was taken from a study of blood T cells in healthy people across ages. The second PCR ran roughly 6 to 11 cycles with a sample-barcoded 5' primer and J-beta primers. Each single sample gave us at least 3 million CDR3-containing paired-end reads. TCRdb re-derived calls from the 5' RACE reads in MiXCR, one entry per CDR3 protein. The table includes hundreds of thousands of distinct CDR3 sequences, under 40% detected once. Germline CDR1 LGHNT, CDR2 FRNRAP. The CDR3 length is 12 residues. Trimming shortened V by 6 bases and J by 7 bases, and 9 bases separated the two germline ends.

The sequence was collected from a young man in good health. The sequencing input was blood. The rearrangement joins TRBV12-5 to TRBJ2-2; possibly TRBD2 for D (5 bases). CDR3 region: CASGRDGGELFF. The CDR3 region has the DNA TGTGCTAGTGGCCGGGATGGCGGGGAGCTGTTTTTT.